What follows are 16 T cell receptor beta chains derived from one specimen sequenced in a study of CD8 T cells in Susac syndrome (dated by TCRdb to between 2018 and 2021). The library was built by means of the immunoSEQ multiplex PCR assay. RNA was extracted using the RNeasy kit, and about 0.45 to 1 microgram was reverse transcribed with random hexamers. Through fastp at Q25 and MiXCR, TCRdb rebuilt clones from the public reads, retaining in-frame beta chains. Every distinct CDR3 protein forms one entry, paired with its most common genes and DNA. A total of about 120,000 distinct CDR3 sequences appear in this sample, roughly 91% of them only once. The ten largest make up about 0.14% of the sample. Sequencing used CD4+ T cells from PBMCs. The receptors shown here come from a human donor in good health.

The CDR3 region has the DNA TGCGCCAGCAGCCGTCGACTAGCGGCAGAGGACTTACCTCCCTATGAGCAGTTCTTC. Its protein is CASSRRLAAEDLPPYEQFF. V and J are TRBV4-3 and TRBJ2-1, with 9 bases that match TRBD2. J lost 8 bases, V lost 4 bases, and 21 bases had no gene match. Germline lookup yields CDR1 LGHNA and CDR2 YSLEER. The CDR3 spans 19 residues.

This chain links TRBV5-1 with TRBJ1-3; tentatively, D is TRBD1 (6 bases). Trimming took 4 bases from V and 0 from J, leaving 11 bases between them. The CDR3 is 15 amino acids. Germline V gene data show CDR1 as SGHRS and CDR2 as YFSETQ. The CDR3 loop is CASSLTGDSGNTIYF. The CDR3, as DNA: TGCGCCAGCAGCCTGACAGGTGACTCTGGAAACACCATATATTTT.

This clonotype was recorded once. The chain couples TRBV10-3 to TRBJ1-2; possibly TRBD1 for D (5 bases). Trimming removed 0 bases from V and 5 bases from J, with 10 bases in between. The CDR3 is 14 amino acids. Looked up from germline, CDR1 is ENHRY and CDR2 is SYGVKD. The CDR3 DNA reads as TGTGCCATCAGTGAGTCCCGGGGGTGGTATGGCTACACCTTC. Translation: CAISESRGWYGYTF.

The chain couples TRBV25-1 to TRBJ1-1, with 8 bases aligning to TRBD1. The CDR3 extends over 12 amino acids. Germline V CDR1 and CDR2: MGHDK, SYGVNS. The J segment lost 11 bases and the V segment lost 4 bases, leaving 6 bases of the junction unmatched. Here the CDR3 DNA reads TGTGCCAGCAGTGCCCTGACAGGGGTGGCTTTCTTT. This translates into CASSALTGVAFF.

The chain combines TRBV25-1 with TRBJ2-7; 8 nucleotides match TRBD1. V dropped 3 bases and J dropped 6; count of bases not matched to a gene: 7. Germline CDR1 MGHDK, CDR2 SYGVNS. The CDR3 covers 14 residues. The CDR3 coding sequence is TGTGCCAGCAGTGACGACAGGGGTTCGAGCGAGCAGTACTTC. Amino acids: CASSDDRGSSEQYF.

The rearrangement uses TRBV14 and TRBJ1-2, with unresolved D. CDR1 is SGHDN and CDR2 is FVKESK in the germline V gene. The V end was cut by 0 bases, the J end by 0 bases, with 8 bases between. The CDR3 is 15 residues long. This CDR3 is CASSQEARANYGYTF. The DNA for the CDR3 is TGTGCCAGCAGCCAAGAGGCCCGCGCTAACTATGGCTACACCTTC.

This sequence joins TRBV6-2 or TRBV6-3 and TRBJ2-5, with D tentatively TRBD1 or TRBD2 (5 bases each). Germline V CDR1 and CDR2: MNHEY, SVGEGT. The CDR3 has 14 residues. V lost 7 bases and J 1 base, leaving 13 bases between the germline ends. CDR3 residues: CASIDRGGQETQYF. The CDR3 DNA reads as TGTGCCAGCATTGACCGGGGCGGCCAAGAGACCCAGTACTTC.

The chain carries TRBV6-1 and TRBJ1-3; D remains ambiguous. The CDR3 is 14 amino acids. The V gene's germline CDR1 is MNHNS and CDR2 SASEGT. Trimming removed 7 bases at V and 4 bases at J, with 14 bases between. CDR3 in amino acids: CASTISAVGNTIYF. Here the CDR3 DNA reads TGTGCCAGCACCATATCAGCGGTGGGAAACACCATATATTTT.

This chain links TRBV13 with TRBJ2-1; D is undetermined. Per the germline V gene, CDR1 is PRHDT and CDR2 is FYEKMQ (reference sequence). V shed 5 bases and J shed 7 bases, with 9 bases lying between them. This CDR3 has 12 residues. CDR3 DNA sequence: TGTGCCAGCAGCCGGCAAAGGAATGAGCAGTTCTTC. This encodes CASSRQRNEQFF.

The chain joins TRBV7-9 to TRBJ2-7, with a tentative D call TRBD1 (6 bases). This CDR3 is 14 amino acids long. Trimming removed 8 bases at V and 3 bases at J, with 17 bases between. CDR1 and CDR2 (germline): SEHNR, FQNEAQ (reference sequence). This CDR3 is CASRGGQGFYEQYF. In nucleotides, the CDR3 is TGTGCCAGCCGAGGGGGACAAGGGTTCTACGAGCAGTACTTC.

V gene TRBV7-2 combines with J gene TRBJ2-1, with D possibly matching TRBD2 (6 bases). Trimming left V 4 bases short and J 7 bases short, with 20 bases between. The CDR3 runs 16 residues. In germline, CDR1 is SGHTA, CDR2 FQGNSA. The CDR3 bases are TGTGCCAGCAGCTCGAGAACCGGGACTTTGGGTAATGAGCAGTTCTTC. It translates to CASSSRTGTLGNEQFF.

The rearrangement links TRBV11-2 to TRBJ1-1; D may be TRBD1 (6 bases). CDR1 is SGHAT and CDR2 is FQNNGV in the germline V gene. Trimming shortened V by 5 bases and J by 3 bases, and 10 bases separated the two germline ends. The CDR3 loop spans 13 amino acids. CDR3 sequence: CASSRQDYTEAFF. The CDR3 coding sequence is TGTGCCAGCAGCAGACAGGATTACACTGAAGCTTTCTTT.

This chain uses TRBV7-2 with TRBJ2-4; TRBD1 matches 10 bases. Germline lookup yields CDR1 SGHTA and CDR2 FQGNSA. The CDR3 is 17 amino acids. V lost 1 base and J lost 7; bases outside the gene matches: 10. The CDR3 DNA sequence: TGTGCCAGCAGCTTAGATGGGACAGGGGTGGGTAGTAACATTCAGTACTTC. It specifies CASSLDGTGVGSNIQYF.

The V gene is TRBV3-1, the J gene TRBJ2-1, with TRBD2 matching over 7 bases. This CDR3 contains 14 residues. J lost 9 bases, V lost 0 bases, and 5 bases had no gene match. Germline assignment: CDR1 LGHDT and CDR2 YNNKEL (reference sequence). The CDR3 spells CASSQDRRGIEQFF. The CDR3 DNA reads TGTGCCAGCAGCCAAGATCGGCGGGGGATTGAGCAGTTCTTC.

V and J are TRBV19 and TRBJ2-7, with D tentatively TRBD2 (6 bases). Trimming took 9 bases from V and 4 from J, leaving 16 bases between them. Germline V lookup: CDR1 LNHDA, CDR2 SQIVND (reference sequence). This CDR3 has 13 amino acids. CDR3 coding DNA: TGTGCCAGCGCGTCGGGGGACGGGTACGAGCAGTACTTC. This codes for CASASGDGYEQYF.

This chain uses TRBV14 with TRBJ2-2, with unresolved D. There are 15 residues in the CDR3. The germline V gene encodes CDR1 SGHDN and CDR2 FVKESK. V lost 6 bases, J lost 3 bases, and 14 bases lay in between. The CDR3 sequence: CASRDLHLDTGELFF. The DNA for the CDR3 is TGTGCCAGCAGGGACCTCCATCTTGACACCGGGGAGCTGTTTTTT.